A single sample gave rise to the 13 T cell receptor beta chains below, sequenced in a study of beta chain features in type 1 diabetes. Sequenced material consisted of expressed TCRB transcripts (all of the isolated RNA was reverse transcribed). Sequencing used immunoSEQ multiplex PCR; TCRdb keeps in-frame clones, though not all of them. The table lists about 620,000 clones, about a sixth of them singletons. The sequenced sample was naive CD4+ T cells from blood. The origin of the receptors is a man younger than 35 in good health.

This clone was seen only a few times. The chain couples TRBV5-1 to TRBJ2-3, with TRBD1 matching over 7 bases. CDR1 and CDR2 (germline): SGHRS, YFSETQ. CDR3 length: 17 residues. The ends lost 0 bases at V and 4 bases at J; junction bases unmatched: 11. The CDR3, as DNA: TGCGCCAGCAGCTTGGCCAGACAGGGTAGAATTGCAGATACGCAGTATTTT. Encoded protein: CASSLARQGRIADTQYF.

This clone was counted a few times. V gene TRBV7-8 combines with J gene TRBJ1-4, with TRBD1 matching over 7 bases. The germline V gene encodes CDR1 SGHVS and CDR2 FQNEAQ. The CDR3 has 16 amino acids. V gave up 5 bases and J gave up 4 bases; unmatched junction bases: 10. The CDR3 DNA reads as TGTGCCAGCAGCCATAGCAGGGGGTGGAATAATGAAAAACTGTTTTTT. Translated: CASSHSRGWNNEKLFF.

This chain links TRBV30 with TRBJ2-4, with TRBD1 identical over 7 bases. The CDR3 runs to 17 residues. Germline-derived CDR1 and CDR2 are GTSNPN and SVGIG (reference sequence). Trimming took 1 base from V and 0 from J; bases not matched to a gene: 9. The CDR3 region has the DNA TGTGCCTGGAGTGGCCCGGGGACAGCTGTAGCCAAAAACATTCAGTACTTC. Its protein is CAWSGPGTAVAKNIQYF.

The chain uses TRBV5-6 and TRBJ2-6; D is ambiguous. This CDR3 spans 14 amino acids. The V gene lost 4 bases and the J gene lost 2 bases, with 7 bases spanning the gap. The germline CDR1 and CDR2 sequences are SGHDT and YYEEEE. In nucleotides, the CDR3 is TGTGCCAGCAGCCCGCCGGCTGGGGCCAACGTCCTGACTTTC. Protein sequence: CASSPPAGANVLTF.

The chain employs TRBV10-3 and TRBJ2-1, with TRBD2 matching 10 bases. The CDR3 extends over 15 amino acids. Germline CDR1 is ENHRY and CDR2 is SYGVKD. The V gene end was trimmed by 4 bases and the J gene end by 5 bases; junction bases not matched to a gene: 5. The CDR3 spells CAISGTSGGNNEQFF. CDR3 in DNA: TGTGCCATCAGTGGGACTAGCGGAGGAAACAATGAGCAGTTCTTC.

A few counts support this clone. The V and J genes are TRBV5-6 and TRBJ2-7, with D perhaps matching TRBD2 (6 bases). The CDR3 is 13 amino acids. V was shortened by 3 bases and J by 4 bases, with 11 bases between the two germline ends. In germline, CDR1 is SGHDT, CDR2 YYEEEE. CDR3 amino acids: CASSSLGTYEQYF. The CDR3 bases are TGTGCCAGCAGCTCCCTGGGGACTTACGAGCAGTACTTC.

A few counts support this clone. The chain links TRBV27 to TRBJ2-1, with a tentative D call TRBD1 (5 bases). CDR3 length: 13 residues. Per the germline V gene, CDR1 is MNHEY and CDR2 is SMNVEV (reference sequence). V lost 4 bases, J lost 8 bases, and 12 bases lay in between. CDR3: CASSSTDTDEQFF. In DNA form, the CDR3 reads TGTGCCAGCAGTTCGACAGATACGGATGAGCAGTTCTTC.

In this sample, this clone turned up a few times. The chain links TRBV7-9 to TRBJ2-6, with TRBD1 identical over 10 bases. The CDR3 is 17 residues long. CDR1 and CDR2 from the germline V gene are SEHNR and FQNEAQ (reference sequence). J was trimmed by 3 bases and V by 5 bases; bases with no gene match: 7. The CDR3 DNA follows: TGTGCCAGCAGCCCGCGACAGGGGGCGCTTGGGGCCAACGTCCTGACTTTC. Translated, it gives CASSPRQGALGANVLTF.

There are a few counts of this clone. The rearrangement uses TRBV15 and TRBJ2-2; the D gene is possibly TRBD2 (6 bases). Germline CDR1 reads LNHNV; CDR2 reads YYDKDF (reference sequence). The length of the CDR3 is 16 residues. Trimming shortened V by 2 bases and J by 5 bases, and 15 bases separated the two germline ends. This CDR3 reads CATSRRTNRQTGELFF. The CDR3 DNA sequence: TGTGCCACCAGCAGACGGACTAACCGACAGACCGGGGAGCTGTTTTTT.

This chain connects TRBV7-2 to TRBJ2-3; weak D call: TRBD1 (5 bases). V was pared by 3 bases and J by 2 bases, with 15 bases between. The germline V gene has CDR1 SGHTA and CDR2 FQGNSA. The CDR3 is 16 amino acids. Written as DNA, the CDR3 is TGTGCCAGCAGCTTTTTCGTACAGACAGCCACAGATACGCAGTATTTT. Translation gives CASSFFVQTATDTQYF.

This clone was recorded a few times. CDR3 sequence reads: CASSQAIRGRGTDTQYF. The CDR3 DNA is TGTGCCAGCAGCCAAGCAATCCGGGGCAGGGGCACAGATACGCAGTATTTT. This chain joins TRBV14 and TRBJ2-3; possibly TRBD1 or TRBD2 for D (5 bases each). The V and J ends lost 1 base and 1 base respectively, with 15 bases between them. The CDR3 has 17 amino acids. Germline V gene lookup returns CDR1 SGHDN and CDR2 FVKESK.

The J gene is TRBJ1-2, the V gene TRBV7-2; D is ambiguous. The CDR3 is made up of 13 amino acids. Germline CDR1 reads SGHTA; CDR2 reads FQGNSA. V was cut by 1 base and J by 9 bases, with 12 bases left in between. The CDR3 here is CASSLDHIQSYTF. The CDR3 nucleotides read TGTGCCAGCAGCTTAGACCACATTCAAAGCTACACCTTC.

The CDR3 coding sequence is TGTGCCAGCAGTGCCGGGACTAGCGGGAGGCTGGAGTACTTC. Its translation is CASSAGTSGRLEYF. The J gene is TRBJ2-7, the V gene TRBV27; 15 bases map to TRBD2. The trim removed 5 bases at V and 11 bases at J, leaving 7 bases unmatched. Germline CDR1 and CDR2: MNHEY and SMNVEV (reference sequence). The CDR3 extends over 14 amino acids.